This TCR beta chain originates from a study of beta chain features in type 1 diabetes. The CDR3 loop spans 14 amino acids. Looked up from germline, CDR1 is SGDLS and CDR2 is YYNGEE. The V and J ends lost 2 bases and 5 bases respectively, with 13 bases between them. This clone was observed a handful of times. As every portion of the isolated RNA was reverse transcribed, the sequencing read expressed TCRB transcripts. Assay: immunoSEQ multiplex PCR; the TCRdb copy retains only in-frame clones and omits some. The data hold some 150,000 clones, with approximately 10% observed a single time. The rearrangement joins TRBV9 to TRBJ1-1, with D tentatively TRBD1 (5 bases). The sequenced sample was central memory CD4+ T cells from blood. The source is a man aged 18 to 29 in good health. The CDR3 spells CASSVAGTRTEAFF. The CDR3 DNA reads as TGTGCCAGCAGCGTTGCAGGGACGAGGACTGAAGCTTTCTTT.